These 24 T cell receptor beta chains originate from one sample sequenced in a study of blood T cell repertoires in COVID-19. Only in-frame clones appear in the TCRdb table, and some are missing; sequencing was by immunoSEQ multiplex PCR. The sample holds about 140,000 clones; around 83% are singletons and the top ten take less than 4.5%. The sequenced material came from peripheral blood. These receptors originate from a woman older than 75 with acute or convalescent COVID-19.

The chain combines TRBV6-1 with TRBJ1-2; D is possibly TRBD1 (5 bases). With 2 bases removed from V and 4 bases from J, the gap between germline ends came to 17 bases. CDR1 is MNHNS and CDR2 is SASEGT in the germline V gene. The CDR3 totals 16 residues. This chain's CDR3 is CASSERGTETSYGYTF. As DNA, the CDR3 is TGTGCCAGCAGTGAACGCGGGACGGAGACCTCCTATGGCTACACCTTC.

The chain carries TRBV6-5 and TRBJ1-1; D may be TRBD1 (6 bases). The ends were cut back, 6 bases at V and 1 base at J, with 12 bases in the middle. This CDR3 has 14 amino acids. Germline V gene sequence: CDR1 MNHEY, CDR2 SVGAGI. CDR3 protein: CASRRIRGNTEAFF. The CDR3 nucleotides are TGTGCCAGCAGGAGGATCAGGGGGAACACTGAAGCTTTCTTT.

The chain carries TRBV2 and TRBJ2-5; D may be TRBD1 (5 bases). Trimming took off 7 bases at V and 3 bases at J, with 15 bases between the two ends. CDR1 and CDR2 from the germline V gene are SNHLY and FYNNEI. This CDR3 region has 14 residues. The CDR3 coding sequence is TGTGCCAGCATCGGACCCTCCAGGGAAGAGACCCAGTACTTC. Amino acids: CASIGPSREETQYF.

The chain has TRBV28 and TRBJ2-1, with TRBD2 matching 9 bases. Germline lookup yields CDR1 MDHEN and CDR2 SYDVKM. V gave up 4 bases and J gave up 9 bases; unmatched junction bases: 16. The CDR3 is 17 amino acids. DNA of the CDR3: TGTGCCAGCAGTTCCCCCGCGGGGGAGCGGGGGGCTGGTGAGCAGTTCTTC. This codes for CASSSPAGERGAGEQFF.

This rearrangement joins TRBV12-3 or TRBV12-4 to TRBJ2-7; 7 nucleotides agree with TRBD2. This CDR3 is 13 amino acids long. After removal of 0 bases from V and 4 bases from J, the junction contained 0 bases not matched to a gene. Written as DNA, the CDR3 is TGTGCCAGCAGTTTAGCGGGAGGGTACGAGCAGTACTTC. This sequence encodes CASSLAGGYEQYF.

The V call is TRBV6-5, the J call TRBJ2-7; 10 bases are shared with TRBD1. V lost 3 bases, J lost 0 bases, and 2 bases stayed unmatched. From germline, CDR1 is MNHEY and CDR2 SVGAGI. There are 15 residues in the CDR3. Here the CDR3 reads CASSYGTGVSYEQYF. The CDR3 region has the DNA TGTGCCAGCAGTTATGGGACAGGGGTCTCCTACGAGCAGTACTTC.

This chain joins TRBV27 and TRBJ2-3; no clear D gene. Looked up from germline, CDR1 is MNHEY and CDR2 is SMNVEV (reference sequence). This CDR3 is 12 amino acids long. Trimming left V 3 bases short and J 4 bases short, with 5 bases between. CDR3 in amino acids: CASSFSPDTQYF. The CDR3 DNA follows: TGTGCCAGCAGTTTTAGTCCAGATACGCAGTATTTT.

The CDR3 loop reads CASSISLVSPNEQFF. CDR3 bases: TGTGCCAGTAGTATATCACTAGTGAGCCCCAATGAGCAGTTCTTC. The V call is TRBV19, the J call TRBJ2-1; D may be TRBD2 (5 bases). Germline V gene data show CDR1 as LNHDA and CDR2 as SQIVND (reference sequence). The CDR3 consists of 15 residues. V lost 2 bases and J 6 bases, leaving 14 bases between the germline ends.

The chain links TRBV4-1 to TRBJ2-7; 9 bases align to TRBD1. This CDR3 region has 15 residues. V dropped 4 bases and J dropped 4; count of bases not matched to a gene: 8. Germline V CDR1 and CDR2: MGHRA, YSYEKL. The CDR3 loop reads CASSRLPGQGYEQYF. The CDR3 DNA sequence: TGCGCCAGCAGCCGCCTACCGGGACAGGGTTACGAGCAGTACTTC.

Here the CDR3 DNA reads TGTGCCTGGAGGGGACAGGGGCCCAATGAGCAGTTCTTC. This encodes CAWRGQGPNEQFF. This rearrangement joins TRBV30 to TRBJ2-1; 10 nucleotides match TRBD1. The V gene end was trimmed by 3 bases and the J gene end by 6 bases; junction bases not matched to a gene: 2. Germline V CDR1 and CDR2: GTSNPN, SVGIG (reference sequence). The CDR3 sequence is 13 residues long.

V gene TRBV30 combines with J gene TRBJ1-5, with D possibly TRBD1 on 5 matching bases. Trimming left V 0 bases short and J 2 bases short, with 20 bases between. This CDR3 comprises 18 residues. Germline V CDR1 and CDR2: GTSNPN, SVGIG (reference sequence). CDR3 protein: CAWSVRTRGDTGNQPQHF. As DNA, the CDR3 is TGTGCCTGGAGTGTCCGGACAAGGGGCGATACGGGCAATCAGCCCCAGCATTTT.

The chain couples TRBV12-5 to TRBJ1-1; D possibly corresponds to TRBD1 (6 bases). Trimming shortened V by 0 bases and J by 4 bases, and 27 bases separated the two germline ends. This CDR3 is built from 20 residues. Germline values: CDR1 LGHNT, CDR2 FRNRAP. The CDR3 coding sequence is TGTGCTAGTGGTTTGGTAACATGGGGGGGCGGTGACTTTGAGGTCACTGAAGCTTTCTTT. It is translated as CASGLVTWGGGDFEVTEAFF.

The J gene is TRBJ2-1, the V gene TRBV19; tentatively, D is TRBD1 (6 bases). Germline values: CDR1 LNHDA, CDR2 SQIVND (reference sequence). The CDR3 spans 15 residues. Trimming removed 0 bases from V and 3 bases from J, with 9 bases in between. The CDR3 bases are TGTGCCAGTAGTATAGATGGGGGCGTCTACAATGAGCAGTTCTTC. Its translation is CASSIDGGVYNEQFF. The entire variable domain, with the rest obtained from reference TRBV19 and TRBJ2-1, is as follows: DGGITQSPKYLFRKEGQNVTLSCEQNLNHDAMYWYRQDPGQGLRLIYYSQIVNDFQKGDIAEGYSVSREKKESFPLTVTSAQKNPTAFYLCASSIDGGVYNEQFFGPGTRLTVL.

The chain joins TRBV11-2 to TRBJ2-2; D is possibly TRBD1 (7 bases). CDR1 SGHAT and CDR2 FQNNGV come from the germline V gene. CDR3 length: 16 amino acids. V shed 1 base and J shed 6 bases, with 15 bases lying between them. The CDR3 protein is CASSLGARGASGELFF. DNA for the CDR3: TGTGCCAGCAGCTTAGGTGCCAGGGGGGCGTCCGGGGAGCTGTTTTTT.

This clone appeared a single time. This chain connects TRBV27 to TRBJ2-2; 7 nucleotides agree with TRBD2. The V and J ends lost 6 bases and 7 bases, in that order; junction bases with no gene match: 8. This CDR3 is 14 amino acids long. Per the germline V gene, CDR1 is MNHEY and CDR2 is SMNVEV (reference sequence). In DNA, the CDR3 is TGTGCCAGCAGGGTGGGAGGGCCGGTCGGGGAGCTGTTTTTT. This encodes CASRVGGPVGELFF.

The chain combines TRBV7-2 with TRBJ2-1; 10 positions match TRBD2. The J segment lost 8 bases and the V segment lost 3 bases, leaving 7 bases of the junction unmatched. This CDR3 has 15 residues. Looked up from germline, CDR1 is SGHTA and CDR2 is FQGNSA. CDR3 sequence (DNA): TGTGCCAGCAGCTTCGGTAGCGGGAGGAGGGATGAGCAGTTCTTC. Its translation: CASSFGSGRRDEQFF.

This clone has more than one count but fewer than ten. The V and J genes are TRBV2 and TRBJ1-4; no clear D gene. Germline values: CDR1 SNHLY, CDR2 FYNNEI. The V and J ends lost 6 bases and 8 bases respectively, with 7 bases between them. There are 11 residues in the CDR3. The CDR3 DNA reads as TGTGCCAGCAGCAACGGGGAAAAACTGTTTTTT. Encoded protein: CASSNGEKLFF.

The chain uses TRBV2 and TRBJ2-1; 8 bases align to TRBD1. The length of the CDR3 is 14 residues. V dropped 5 bases and J dropped 10; count of bases not matched to a gene: 10. Per the germline V gene, CDR1 is SNHLY and CDR2 is FYNNEI. CDR3 region: CASSTRGPGVEQFF. The CDR3 region has the DNA TGTGCCAGCAGTACCAGGGGGCCCGGGGTAGAGCAGTTCTTC.

The chain uses TRBV4-2 and TRBJ1-4; 9 positions agree with TRBD1. Germline V gene sequence: CDR1 LGHNA, CDR2 YNFKEQ. The CDR3 is made up of 15 amino acids. The V segment lost 1 base and the J segment 8 bases; nucleotides outside the gene matches: 5. The CDR3 here is CASSQAGTGNEKLFF. The CDR3 DNA is TGTGCCAGCAGCCAAGCAGGGACAGGGAACGAAAAACTGTTTTTT.

A note on this clone: A much larger clonotype is one base distant, so this may be a read error. The sample carries other DNA sequences with the same CDR3. This sequence joins TRBV6-1 and TRBJ1-1; 8 nucleotides line up with TRBD1. CDR3 size: 15 residues. Germline assignment: CDR1 MNHNS and CDR2 SASEGT. The CDR3 here is CASSETGRGLVIAFF. DNA for the CDR3: TGTGCCAGCAGTGAAACCGGCAGGGGGCTCGTTATAGCTTTTTTT.

This chain uses TRBV11-2 with TRBJ1-1, with 8 bases aligning to TRBD1. Germline CDR1 and CDR2: SGHAT and FQNNGV. The CDR3 consists of 12 residues. The trim removed 4 bases at V and 11 bases at J, leaving 6 bases unmatched. Written as DNA, the CDR3 is TGTGCCAGCAGCTCTAGACAGGGGATGGCTTTCTTT. Translation: CASSSRQGMAFF.

This chain links TRBV7-9 with TRBJ2-5; maybe TRBD2 (5 bases). The ends were cut back, 1 base at V and 0 bases at J, with 9 bases in the middle. CDR1 SEHNR and CDR2 FQNEAQ come from the germline V gene (reference sequence). This CDR3 has 15 amino acids. Here the CDR3 reads CASSLGPGYQETQYF. The CDR3 DNA sequence: TGTGCCAGCAGCTTAGGCCCGGGGTACCAAGAGACCCAGTACTTC.

The chain employs TRBV19 and TRBJ1-4; 12 positions agree with TRBD1. Germline V gene lookup returns CDR1 LNHDA and CDR2 SQIVND (reference sequence). Germline trimming cut 0 bases from V and 7 bases from J; bases unmatched to any gene: 9. This CDR3 comprises 18 residues. The DNA of the CDR3 is TGTGCCAGTAGTATAGATCCTAGGGACAGGGGGCTGGGTGAAAAACTGTTTTTT. Encoded protein: CASSIDPRDRGLGEKLFF.

This chain connects TRBV19 to TRBJ2-5; D gene unclear. CDR1 LNHDA and CDR2 SQIVND come from the germline V gene (reference sequence). The CDR3 has 15 residues. Trimming removed 3 bases at V and 0 bases at J, with 11 bases between. The CDR3 nucleotides are TGTGCCAGTAGTATTACGGGTCACTACCAAGAGACCCAGTACTTC. This encodes CASSITGHYQETQYF.